Reported below is one T cell receptor beta chain. Its antigen is unidentified. The CDR3 totals 14 residues. Trimming took 4 bases from V and 2 from J, leaving 9 bases between them. Germline CDR1 reads SGHRS; CDR2 reads YFSETQ. This entry is derived from a study of vaccination effects on CD4 cells after COVID-19. Before any sequencing was done, the ViraFEST assay used viral peptide pools to expand antigen-specific CD4+ T cells. Cultured cells yielded isolated CD4+ T cells after 10 days. Documented for the person is a PCR-confirmed SARS-CoV-2 infection occurring between March and December 2020. Only in-frame clones appear in the TCRdb table, and some are missing; sequencing was by immunoSEQ multiplex PCR. The profile covers around 75,000 clones, with around 70% appearing a single time and around 5% taken by the ten largest.

This sample comprised CD4+ T cells from PBMCs cultured with HIV peptides, obtained before COVID-19 vaccination. Specified subset: HIV-1 Nef peptide pool negative control/reference culture. The rearrangement uses TRBV5-1 and TRBJ2-2; D is unclear. The receptor was isolated from a human donor who had a prior SARS-CoV-2 infection. The DNA for the CDR3 is TGCGCCAGCAGCCCGACATCCAACACCGGGGAGCTGTTTTTT. Its translation is CASSPTSNTGELFF.